This record covers a single T cell receptor (beta chain). Losses at the gene ends were 5 bases for V and 3 bases for J; bases not matched to a gene: 6. The CDR3 consists of 16 residues. The germline CDR1 and CDR2 sequences are LGHNA and YSLEER. These data come from a study of blood T cell repertoires in COVID-19. Study-wide background: Sites across the United States, Italy and Spain contributed samples from acute and convalescent COVID-19. In each case, the material was cDNA or gDNA derived from T cells, B-cell-depleted T cells, or PBMCs.

Original data processing: Researchers report that nucleated cell counts were estimated from reference gene primer amplification. This table comes from immunoSEQ multiplex PCR, and its TCRdb copy is limited to in-frame clones, with some not included. V, J and clone size reflect that table, while D and trimming were determined from the DNA. The data hold about 50,000 clones, with 85% to 95% observed a single time. The source is an elderly woman with acute or convalescent COVID-19. The source material was peripheral blood. V and J are TRBV4-3 and TRBJ2-3, with 12 bases identical to TRBD2. CDR3 in DNA: TGCGCCAGCAGCTATGAACTAGCGGGAGGAACAGATACGCAGTATTTT. It encodes CASSYELAGGTDTQYF.